This TCR beta chain was documented in a study of T cell responses to AZD1222 COVID-19 vaccine. Study-wide results and caveats: Vaccine-related CD4 TCRs covered spike, predominating at 160-218 and 743-854. Females outnumbered males among donors, who were mostly white British; clonal diversity was possibly underestimated. The study sampled repertoires only after the peak T cell response. Of the AZD1222 recipients, only 5 to 7 were seropositive at baseline.

The table came from immunoSEQ multiplex PCR; TCRdb's copy has only in-frame clones and leaves some out. The table lists 130,000 to 150,000 clones, about 90% of them singletons. Germline V gives CDR1 LNHDA, CDR2 SQIVND (reference sequence). There are 13 residues in the CDR3. V lost 3 bases and J lost 6, with 9 bases in between. Points on this clone: As yet, its antigen is unknown.

The receptor was derived from an adult in good health. The chain carries TRBV19 and TRBJ1-5; perhaps TRBD1 as D (5 bases). The sample was peripheral blood, taken on day 0 of MenACWY control vaccination. The CDR3 nucleotides read TGTGCCAGTAGTATCCGGGGCGGTCAGCCCCAGCATTTT. It yields the protein CASSIRGGQPQHF.